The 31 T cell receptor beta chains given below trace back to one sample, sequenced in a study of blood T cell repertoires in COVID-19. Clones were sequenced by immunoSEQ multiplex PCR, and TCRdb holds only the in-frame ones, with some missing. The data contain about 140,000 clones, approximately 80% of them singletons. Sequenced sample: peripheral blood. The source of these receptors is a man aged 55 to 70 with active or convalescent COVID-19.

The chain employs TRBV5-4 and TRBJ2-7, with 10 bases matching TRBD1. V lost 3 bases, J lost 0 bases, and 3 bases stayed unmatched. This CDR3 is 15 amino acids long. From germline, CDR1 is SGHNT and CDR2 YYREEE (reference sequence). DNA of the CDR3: TGTGCCAGCAGCTCCGGGACAGGGGTCTCCTACGAGCAGTACTTC. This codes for CASSSGTGVSYEQYF.

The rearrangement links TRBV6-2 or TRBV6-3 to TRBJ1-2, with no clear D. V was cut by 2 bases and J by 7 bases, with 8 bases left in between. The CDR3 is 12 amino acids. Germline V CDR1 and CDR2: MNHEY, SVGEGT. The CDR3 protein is CASSYARGGYTF. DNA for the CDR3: TGTGCCAGCAGTTACGCACGGGGTGGCTACACCTTC.

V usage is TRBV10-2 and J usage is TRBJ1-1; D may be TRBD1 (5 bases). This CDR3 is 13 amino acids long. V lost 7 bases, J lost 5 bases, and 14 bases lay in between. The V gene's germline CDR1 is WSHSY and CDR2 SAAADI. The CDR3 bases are TGCGCCAGCAATTACGGGGGTAGTACTGAAGCTTTCTTT. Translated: CASNYGGSTEAFF.

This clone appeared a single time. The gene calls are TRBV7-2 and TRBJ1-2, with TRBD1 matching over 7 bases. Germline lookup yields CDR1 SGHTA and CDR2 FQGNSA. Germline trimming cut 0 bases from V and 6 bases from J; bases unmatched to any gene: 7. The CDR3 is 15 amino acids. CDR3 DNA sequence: TGTGCCAGCAGCTTAGCCGGCAGGGGGGTCAATGGCTACACCTTC. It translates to CASSLAGRGVNGYTF.

The CDR3 DNA sequence: TGTGCCAGTAGAACCGACAGGAATAGCAATCAGCCCCAGCATTTT. It specifies CASRTDRNSNQPQHF. This rearrangement joins TRBV19 to TRBJ1-5; weak D call: TRBD1 (6 bases). This CDR3 comprises 15 residues. Germline CDR1 reads LNHDA; CDR2 reads SQIVND (reference sequence). Trimming shortened V by 6 bases and J by 0 bases, and 12 bases separated the two germline ends.

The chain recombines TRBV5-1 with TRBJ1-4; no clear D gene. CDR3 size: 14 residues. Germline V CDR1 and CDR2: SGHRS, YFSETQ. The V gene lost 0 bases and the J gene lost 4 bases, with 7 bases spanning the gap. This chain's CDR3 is CASSLEWSNEKLFF. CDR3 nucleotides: TGCGCCAGCAGCTTGGAATGGAGTAATGAAAAACTGTTTTTT.

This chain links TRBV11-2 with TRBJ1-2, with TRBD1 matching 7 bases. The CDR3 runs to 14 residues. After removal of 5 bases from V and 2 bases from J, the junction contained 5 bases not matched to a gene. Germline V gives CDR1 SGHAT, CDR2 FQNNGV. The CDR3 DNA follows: TGTGCCAGCAGCGCCGGGACAGCCAACTATGGCTACACCTTC. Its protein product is CASSAGTANYGYTF.

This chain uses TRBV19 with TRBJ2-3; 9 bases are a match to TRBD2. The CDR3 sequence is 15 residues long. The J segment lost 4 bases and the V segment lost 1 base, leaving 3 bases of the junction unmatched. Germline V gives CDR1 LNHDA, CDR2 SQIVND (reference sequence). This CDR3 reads CASSIVREGADTQYF. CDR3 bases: TGTGCCAGTAGTATAGTGCGGGAGGGCGCAGATACGCAGTATTTT.

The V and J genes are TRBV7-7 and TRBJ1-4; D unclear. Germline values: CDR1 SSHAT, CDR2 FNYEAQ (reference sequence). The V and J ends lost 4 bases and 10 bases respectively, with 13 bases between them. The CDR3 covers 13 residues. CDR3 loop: CASSSALEGKLFF. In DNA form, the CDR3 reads TGTGCCAGCAGCTCCGCCTTGGAGGGAAAACTGTTTTTT.

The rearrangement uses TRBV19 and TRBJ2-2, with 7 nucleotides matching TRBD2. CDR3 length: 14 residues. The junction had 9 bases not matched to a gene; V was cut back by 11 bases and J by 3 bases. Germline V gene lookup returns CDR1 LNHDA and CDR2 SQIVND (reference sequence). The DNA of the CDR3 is TGTGCCTCCCGGGACTATAGGGACACCGGGGAGCTGTTTTTT. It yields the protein CASRDYRDTGELFF.

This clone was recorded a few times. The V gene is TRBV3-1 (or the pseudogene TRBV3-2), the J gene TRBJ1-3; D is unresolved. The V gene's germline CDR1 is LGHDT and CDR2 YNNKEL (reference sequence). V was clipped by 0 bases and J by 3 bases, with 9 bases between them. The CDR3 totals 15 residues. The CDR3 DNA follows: TGTGCCAGCAGCCAAGATTCCGTGTATGGAAACACCATATATTTT. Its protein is CASSQDSVYGNTIYF.

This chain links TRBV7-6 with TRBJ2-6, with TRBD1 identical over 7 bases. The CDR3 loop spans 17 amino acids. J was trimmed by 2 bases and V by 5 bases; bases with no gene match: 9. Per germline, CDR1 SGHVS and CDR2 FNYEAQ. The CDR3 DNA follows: TGTGCCAGCAGCCATTGGGACAGCCCCCCTGGGGCCAACGTCCTGACTTTC. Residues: CASSHWDSPPGANVLTF.

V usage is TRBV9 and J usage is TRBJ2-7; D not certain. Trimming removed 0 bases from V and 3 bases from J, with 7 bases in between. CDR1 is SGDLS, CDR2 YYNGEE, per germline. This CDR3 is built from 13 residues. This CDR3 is CASSVATGYEQYF. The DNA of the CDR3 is TGTGCCAGCAGCGTAGCGACGGGCTACGAGCAGTACTTC. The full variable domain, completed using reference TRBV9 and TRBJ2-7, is DSGVTQTPKHLITATGQRVTLRCSPRSGDLSVYWYQQSLDQGLQFLIQYYNGEERAKGNILERFSAQQFPDLHSELNLSSLELGDSALYFCASSVATGYEQYFGPGTRLTVT.

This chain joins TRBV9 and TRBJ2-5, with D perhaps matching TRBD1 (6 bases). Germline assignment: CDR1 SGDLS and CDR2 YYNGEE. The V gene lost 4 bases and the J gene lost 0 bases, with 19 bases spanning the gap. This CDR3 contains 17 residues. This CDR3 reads CASSPHGDILYQETQYF. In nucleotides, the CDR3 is TGTGCCAGCAGCCCCCACGGGGACATTTTGTACCAAGAGACCCAGTACTTC.

In DNA form, the CDR3 reads TGTGCCAGCAGCGCGGACAGGGGTGGCGAGCAGTACGTC. Its protein is CASSADRGGEQYV. The V call is TRBV7-8, the J call TRBJ2-7, with 9 positions matching TRBD1. V was pared by 5 bases and J by 6 bases, with 5 bases of the junction left unmatched. CDR1 and CDR2 from the germline V gene are SGHVS and FQNEAQ. This CDR3 is built from 13 residues.

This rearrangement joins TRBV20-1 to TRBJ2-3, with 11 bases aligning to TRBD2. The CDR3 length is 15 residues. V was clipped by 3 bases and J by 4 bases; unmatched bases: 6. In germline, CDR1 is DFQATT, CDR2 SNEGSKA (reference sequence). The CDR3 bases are TGCAGTGCTAGTGAAGCTAGCGGGAGGCCAGATACGCAGTATTTT. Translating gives CSASEASGRPDTQYF.

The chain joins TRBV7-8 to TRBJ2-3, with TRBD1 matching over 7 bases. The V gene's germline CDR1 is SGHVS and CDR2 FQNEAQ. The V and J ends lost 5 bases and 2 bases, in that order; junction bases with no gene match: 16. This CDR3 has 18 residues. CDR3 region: CASSPRNKLTGNTDTQYF. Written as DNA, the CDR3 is TGTGCCAGCAGCCCACGAAACAAACTGACAGGGAACACAGATACGCAGTATTTT.

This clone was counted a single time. CDR3 amino acids: CASSRGASGRDNTGELFF. The CDR3, as DNA: TGTGCCAGCAGCCGTGGGGCTAGCGGGAGGGATAACACCGGGGAGCTGTTTTTT. J is TRBJ2-2 and V is TRBV7-6; 12 bases fit TRBD2. The CDR3 extends over 18 amino acids. After removal of 5 bases from V and 2 bases from J, the junction contained 9 bases not matched to a gene. Germline V CDR1 and CDR2: SGHVS, FNYEAQ.

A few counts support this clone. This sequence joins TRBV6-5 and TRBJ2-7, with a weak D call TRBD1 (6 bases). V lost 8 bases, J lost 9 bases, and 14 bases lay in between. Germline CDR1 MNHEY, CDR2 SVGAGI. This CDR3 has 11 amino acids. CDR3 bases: TGTGCCAGCGGGGGCAGCTTAGGGCAGTACTTC. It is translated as CASGGSLGQYF.

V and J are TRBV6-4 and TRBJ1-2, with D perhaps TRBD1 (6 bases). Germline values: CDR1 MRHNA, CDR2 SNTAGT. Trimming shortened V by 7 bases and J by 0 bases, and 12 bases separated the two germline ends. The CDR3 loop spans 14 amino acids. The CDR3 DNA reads TGTGCCAGCACCCGGGACAAAGCTAACTATGGCTACACCTTC. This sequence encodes CASTRDKANYGYTF.

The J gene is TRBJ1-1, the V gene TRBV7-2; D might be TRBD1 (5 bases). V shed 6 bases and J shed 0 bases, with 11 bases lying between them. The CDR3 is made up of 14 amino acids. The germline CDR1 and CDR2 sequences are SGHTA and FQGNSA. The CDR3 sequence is CASRRPQVNTEAFF. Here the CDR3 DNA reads TGTGCCAGCAGGCGCCCACAGGTGAACACTGAAGCTTTCTTT.

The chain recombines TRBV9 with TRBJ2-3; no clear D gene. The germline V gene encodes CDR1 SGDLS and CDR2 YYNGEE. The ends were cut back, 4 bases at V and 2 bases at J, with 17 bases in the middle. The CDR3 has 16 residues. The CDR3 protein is CASSNPGGVATDTQYF. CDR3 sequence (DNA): TGTGCCAGCAGCAACCCCGGCGGTGTTGCCACAGATACGCAGTATTTT.

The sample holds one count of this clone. CDR3 sequence: CASSSRSGLDEKLFF. CDR3 sequence (DNA): TGTGCCAGCAGCTCGAGGTCAGGGTTAGATGAAAAACTGTTTTTT. This chain links TRBV7-9 with TRBJ1-4; possible D gene TRBD1, 5 bases. The germline gives CDR1 SEHNR, CDR2 FQNEAQ (reference sequence). The ends were cut back, 4 bases at V and 6 bases at J, with 15 bases in the middle. The CDR3 length is 15 residues. Full variable domain (outside the CDR3, taken from reference TRBV7-9 and TRBJ1-4): DTGVSQNPRHKITKRGQNVTFRCDPISEHNRLYWYRQTLGQGPEFLTYFQNEAQLEKSRLLSDRFSAERPKGSFSTLEIQRTEQGDSAMYLCASSSRSGLDEKLFFGSGTQLSVL.

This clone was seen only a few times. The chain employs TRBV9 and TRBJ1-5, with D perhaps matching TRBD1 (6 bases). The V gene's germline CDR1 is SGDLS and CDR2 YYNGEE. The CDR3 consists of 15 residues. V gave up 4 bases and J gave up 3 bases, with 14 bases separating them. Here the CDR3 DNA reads TGTGCCAGCAGCCTGGGAACAGGGTTCAATCAGCCCCAGCATTTT. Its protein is CASSLGTGFNQPQHF.

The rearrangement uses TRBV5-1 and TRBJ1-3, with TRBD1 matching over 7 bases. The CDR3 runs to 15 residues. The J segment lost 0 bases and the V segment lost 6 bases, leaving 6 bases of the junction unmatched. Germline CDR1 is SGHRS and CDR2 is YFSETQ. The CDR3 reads CASNSGGGSGNTIYF. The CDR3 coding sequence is TGCGCCAGCAACTCAGGGGGTGGCTCTGGAAACACCATATATTTT.

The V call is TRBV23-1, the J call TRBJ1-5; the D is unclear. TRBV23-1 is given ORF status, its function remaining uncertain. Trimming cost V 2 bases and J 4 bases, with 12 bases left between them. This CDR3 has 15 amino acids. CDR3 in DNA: TGCGCCAGCAGTCAAAGGGAGAAAGGAAATCAGCCCCAGCATTTT. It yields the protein CASSQREKGNQPQHF.

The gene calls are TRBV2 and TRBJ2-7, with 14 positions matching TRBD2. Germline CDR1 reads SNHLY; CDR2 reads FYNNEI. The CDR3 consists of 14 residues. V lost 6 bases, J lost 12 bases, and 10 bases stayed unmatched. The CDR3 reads CASRGTSGSLGMYV. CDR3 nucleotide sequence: TGTGCCAGCAGGGGGACTAGCGGGAGCTTGGGGATGTACGTC.

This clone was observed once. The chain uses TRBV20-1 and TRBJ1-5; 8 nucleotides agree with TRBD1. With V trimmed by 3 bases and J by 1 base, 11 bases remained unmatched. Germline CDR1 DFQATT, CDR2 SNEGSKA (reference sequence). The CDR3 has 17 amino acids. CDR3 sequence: CSASSGQGLWSNQPQHF. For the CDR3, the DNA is TGCAGTGCTAGTTCTGGACAGGGTCTTTGGAGCAATCAGCCCCAGCATTTT.

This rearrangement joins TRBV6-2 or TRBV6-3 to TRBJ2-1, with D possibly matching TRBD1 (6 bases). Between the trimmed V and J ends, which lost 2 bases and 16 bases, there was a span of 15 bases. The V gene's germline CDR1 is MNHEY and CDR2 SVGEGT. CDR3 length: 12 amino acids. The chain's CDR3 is CASSYPQQGSFF. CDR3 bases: TGTGCCAGCAGTTACCCGCAACAGGGAAGCTTCTTC.

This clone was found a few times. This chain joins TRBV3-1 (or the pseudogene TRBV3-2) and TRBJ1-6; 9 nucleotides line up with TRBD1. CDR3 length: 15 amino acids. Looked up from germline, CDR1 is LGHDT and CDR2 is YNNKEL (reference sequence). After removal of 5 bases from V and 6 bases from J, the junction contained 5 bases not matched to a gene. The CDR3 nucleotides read TGTGCCAGCAGCGGAACAGGGGGCAGTAATTCACCCCTCCACTTT. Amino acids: CASSGTGGSNSPLHF.

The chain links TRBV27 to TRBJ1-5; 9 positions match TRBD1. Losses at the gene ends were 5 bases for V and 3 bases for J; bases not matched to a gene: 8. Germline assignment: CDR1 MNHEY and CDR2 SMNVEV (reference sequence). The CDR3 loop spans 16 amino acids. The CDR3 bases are TGTGCCAGCAGTACAACGGGACAGGGTAACAATCAGCCCCAGCATTTT. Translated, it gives CASSTTGQGNNQPQHF.